This T cell receptor beta chain is from a study of cytomegalovirus exposure and HLA in healthy donors. Use of 60 Vbeta and 13 Jbeta primers characterized the PCR. Produced via immunoSEQ multiplex PCR; TCRdb's table is partial and in-frame only. The sample has roughly 100,000 clones, about 13% seen once. The CDR3 loop spans 17 amino acids. V lost 3 bases and J lost 8, with 25 bases in between. CDR1 and CDR2 (germline): MNHNS, SASEGT. This clone was picked up a small number of times. The chain employs TRBV6-1 and TRBJ1-2, with D maybe TRBD1 (6 bases). The TCR was taken from a man aged 35 to 55 in good health and CMV-seropositive. The specimen sequenced was PBMCs. This CDR3 reads CASSETRGGANRRGYTF. The CDR3 DNA is TGTGCCAGCAGTGAGACCCGGGGGGGGGCGAATAGGCGCGGCTACACCTTC.